Below, 22 T cell receptor beta chains from the same sample are listed, as sequenced in a study of control samples from healthy donors and cancer patients. Profiled with immunoSEQ multiplex PCR; TCRdb holds only in-frame clones, not every one. The table lists 150,000 to 200,000 clones, about 90% of them singletons, with 1.1% to 1.5% in the top ten. The specimen sequenced was blood. These receptors all come from a woman in her fifties or sixties in good health.

V usage is TRBV30 and J usage is TRBJ1-1, with D unresolved. V dropped 0 bases and J dropped 10 bases, with 12 bases sitting between them. Germline V gene lookup returns CDR1 GTSNPN and CDR2 SVGIG (reference sequence). The CDR3 is 12 amino acids. As DNA, the CDR3 is TGTGCCTGGAGTGTACAGCGCCTGCTAGCTTTCTTT. This gives the protein CAWSVQRLLAFF.

CDR3 region: CASSWPSSGNTIYF. CDR3 DNA: TGTGCCAGCAGCTGGCCCAGCTCTGGAAACACCATATATTTT. The chain is built from TRBV28 and TRBJ1-3; no clear D gene. The CDR3 runs to 14 residues. CDR1 is MDHEN and CDR2 is SYDVKM in the germline V gene. V lost 6 bases and J 0 bases, leaving 9 bases between the germline ends.

The chain couples TRBV4-3 to TRBJ1-6; no clear D. V dropped 0 bases and J dropped 8 bases, with 8 bases sitting between them. The CDR3 is 14 residues long. Germline lookup yields CDR1 LGHNA and CDR2 YSLEER. The CDR3 region is CASSQDTNYSPLHF. The CDR3 DNA follows: TGCGCCAGCAGCCAAGATACGAACTATTCACCCCTCCACTTT.

The rearrangement joins TRBV15 to TRBJ1-2; D unresolved. Germline V CDR1 and CDR2: LNHNV, YYDKDF (reference sequence). The CDR3 contains 13 residues. V lost 0 bases and J lost 5, with 7 bases in between. CDR3 in amino acids: CATSRDIAYGYTF. In DNA, the CDR3 is TGTGCCACCAGCAGAGATATCGCGTATGGCTACACCTTC.

The chain links TRBV5-4 to TRBJ2-7; maybe TRBD2 (5 bases). CDR1 and CDR2 (germline): SGHNT, YYREEE (reference sequence). There are 14 residues in the CDR3. Trimming shortened V by 1 base and J by 6 bases, and 14 bases separated the two germline ends. In DNA, the CDR3 is TGTGCCAGCAGCTTGATACGGGAACCCTCCGAGCAGTACTTC. Translating it yields CASSLIREPSEQYF. The whole variable domain, filled in from reference TRBV5-4 and TRBJ2-7, reads ETGVTQSPTHLIKTRGQQVTLRCSSQSGHNTVSWYQQALGQGPQFIFQYYREEENGRGNFPPRFSGLQFPNYSSELNVNALELDDSALYLCASSLIREPSEQYFGPGTRLTVT.

The gene calls are TRBV4-2 and TRBJ2-3; D is ambiguous. V was clipped by 0 bases and J by 2 bases, with 12 bases between them. This CDR3 region has 16 residues. Germline-derived CDR1 and CDR2 are LGHNA and YNFKEQ. The CDR3 DNA reads TGTGCCAGCAGCCAAGATGTGAAGCCCCTCACAGATACGCAGTATTTT. Amino acid sequence: CASSQDVKPLTDTQYF.

The rearrangement joins TRBV9 to TRBJ1-6; perhaps TRBD1 as D (5 bases). The CDR3 length is 14 residues. Trimming removed 0 bases from V and 6 bases from J, with 7 bases in between. Germline V CDR1 and CDR2: SGDLS, YYNGEE. The CDR3, as DNA: TGTGCCAGCAGCGTAGGGGGGTCTAATTCACCCCTCCACTTT. Its protein is CASSVGGSNSPLHF.

The V call is TRBV12-3 or TRBV12-4, the J call TRBJ2-7; the D is unclear. Trimming stripped 2 bases from V and 4 bases from J, with 3 bases between. The CDR3 extends over 11 amino acids. The CDR3 bases are TGTGCCAGCAGTTTAAAGTACGAGCAGTACTTC. It is translated as CASSLKYEQYF.

The chain combines TRBV7-2 with TRBJ1-1, with TRBD1 as a possible D gene (5 bases). The CDR3 is 13 amino acids. The V and J ends lost 7 bases and 6 bases respectively, with 15 bases between them. Germline V gives CDR1 SGHTA, CDR2 FQGNSA. The CDR3 sequence: CASKLSRRAEAFF. In nucleotides, the CDR3 is TGTGCCAGCAAACTCTCCCGCAGGGCTGAAGCTTTCTTT.

The chain joins TRBV27 to TRBJ2-7; 7 bases agree with TRBD2. V lost 2 bases, J lost 3 bases, and 4 bases stayed unmatched. Germline V lookup: CDR1 MNHEY, CDR2 SMNVEV (reference sequence). The CDR3 is 14 residues long. The CDR3 DNA reads as TGTGCCAGCAGTTTAGGGCTAGCGGACTACGAGCAGTACTTC. Its translation is CASSLGLADYEQYF.

The V call is TRBV7-3, the J call TRBJ2-3; D gene unclear. Trimming took 5 bases from V and 2 from J, leaving 14 bases between them. Germline V gives CDR1 SGHTA, CDR2 FQGTGA. This CDR3 is built from 15 residues. The CDR3 protein is CASSPIGTYTDTQYF. CDR3 DNA sequence: TGTGCCAGCAGCCCAATCGGAACTTACACAGATACGCAGTATTTT.

The rearrangement uses TRBV7-2 and TRBJ1-4; D may be TRBD1 (6 bases). Germline values: CDR1 SGHTA, CDR2 FQGNSA. The V gene lost 1 base and the J gene lost 6 bases, with 12 bases spanning the gap. This CDR3 has 15 amino acids. CDR3 sequence reads: CASSLVSGGDEKLFF. The CDR3 DNA is TGTGCCAGCAGCTTAGTGTCGGGGGGCGATGAAAAACTGTTTTTT.

The gene calls are TRBV27 and TRBJ2-3; 13 nucleotides align to TRBD2. The CDR3 runs to 16 residues. V trimming: 4 bases; J trimming: 8 bases; junction bases outside the gene matches: 9. From germline, CDR1 is MNHEY and CDR2 SMNVEV (reference sequence). DNA for the CDR3: TGTGCCAGCAGTTGGGATGGACTAGCGGGAGAGGGTACGCAGTATTTT. Amino acid sequence: CASSWDGLAGEGTQYF.

The J gene is TRBJ1-6, the V gene TRBV28, with a tentative D call TRBD1 (5 bases). CDR3 length equals 17 residues. Trimming took off 5 bases at V and 13 bases at J, with 27 bases between the two ends. The V gene's germline CDR1 is MDHEN and CDR2 SYDVKM. The CDR3 DNA reads as TGTGCCAGCAGTCCCGGGAGGGGCGTCTTTCGAATTTACCCCCTCCACTTT. This encodes CASSPGRGVFRIYPLHF.

CDR3 in amino acids: CASRGTDTEAFF. The CDR3 DNA follows: TGCGCCAGCAGAGGGACAGACACTGAAGCTTTCTTT. The chain carries TRBV5-1 and TRBJ1-1; 7 bases align to TRBD1. CDR1 is SGHRS, CDR2 YFSETQ, per germline. The CDR3 contains 12 residues. The J segment lost 3 bases and the V segment lost 5 bases, leaving 1 base of the junction unmatched.

This clone occurred a few times. This chain links TRBV5-1 with TRBJ2-7; TRBD2 is a possible D gene (6 bases). V lost 3 bases and J 2 bases, leaving 15 bases between the germline ends. Per germline, CDR1 SGHRS and CDR2 YFSETQ. CDR3 length: 15 amino acids. CDR3 sequence reads: CASSSLGEAPYEQYF. DNA of the CDR3: TGCGCCAGCAGCTCCCTAGGGGAGGCCCCCTACGAGCAGTACTTC.

This chain connects TRBV30 to TRBJ1-1; unclear D gene. This CDR3 has 13 amino acids. The germline CDR1 and CDR2 sequences are GTSNPN and SVGIG (reference sequence). Trimming removed 1 base at V and 4 bases at J, with 10 bases between. The CDR3 DNA sequence: TGTGCCTGGAGTGGGCCGGGGTTCACTGAAGCTTTCTTT. This codes for CAWSGPGFTEAFF.

The chain has TRBV6-2 or TRBV6-3 and TRBJ2-1; D remains ambiguous. The CDR3 has 13 amino acids. Trimming stripped 5 bases from V and 10 bases from J, with 15 bases between. Germline V gene sequence: CDR1 MNHEY, CDR2 SVGEGT. In DNA, the CDR3 is TGTGCCAGCAGTGCACGTCATTTGGGCGAGCAGTTCTTC. It yields the protein CASSARHLGEQFF.

V and J are TRBV11-3 and TRBJ2-7; no reliable D call. V lost 3 bases, J lost 0 bases, and 9 bases lay in between. The germline CDR1 and CDR2 sequences are SGHNT and YENEEA. The CDR3 spans 14 residues. The CDR3 here is CASSFQPDSYEQYF. In DNA, the CDR3 is TGTGCCAGCAGCTTTCAACCGGACTCCTACGAGCAGTACTTC. The entire variable domain, with the rest obtained from reference TRBV11-3 and TRBJ2-7, is as follows: EAGVVQSPRYKIIEKKQPVAFWCNPISGHNTLYWYLQNLGQGPELLIRYENEEAVDDSQLPKDRFSAERLKGVDSTLKIQPAELGDSAVYLCASSFQPDSYEQYFGPGTRLTVT.

The rearrangement uses TRBV5-4 and TRBJ2-2; 11 nucleotides agree with TRBD2. In germline, CDR1 is SGHNT, CDR2 YYREEE (reference sequence). V was pared by 2 bases and J by 4 bases, with 7 bases of the junction left unmatched. There are 17 residues in the CDR3. CDR3 residues: CASSFGSGREGTGELFF. CDR3 DNA: TGTGCCAGCAGCTTCGGTAGCGGGAGGGAAGGCACCGGGGAGCTGTTTTTT.

This chain uses TRBV7-2 with TRBJ2-3; unclear D gene. The CDR3 loop spans 15 amino acids. Germline assignment: CDR1 SGHTA and CDR2 FQGNSA. Trimming stripped 1 base from V and 5 bases from J, with 13 bases between. For the CDR3, the DNA is TGTGCCAGCAGCTTAGGATTATCCCTGGGAGATACGCAGTATTTT. This translates into CASSLGLSLGDTQYF.

This clone was observed a few times. Within the sample, other DNA sequences also encode this same CDR3. The chain is built from TRBV19 and TRBJ1-4, with a possible D match to TRBD1 (6 bases). V lost 3 bases to trimming and J lost 6 bases, with 11 bases between them. The germline CDR1 and CDR2 sequences are LNHDA and SQIVND (reference sequence). This CDR3 has 14 amino acids. The CDR3 is CASSIWGRDEKLFF. The CDR3 coding sequence is TGTGCCAGTAGTATTTGGGGGCGCGATGAAAAACTGTTTTTT.